The 32 T cell receptor beta chains listed next were all sequenced from one sample in a study of regulatory T cells in long-lasting Graves disease. Construction of the TCR beta libraries employed iRepertoire HTBI primers in conjunction with Arm-PCR of CDR3 regions. TCRdb re-called the multiplex PCR reads with MiXCR, one entry per CDR3 protein. The table shows some 200,000 distinct CDR3 sequences, with less than 20% occurring only once. Time point in this sample: newly diagnosed GD, antithyroid drugs for less than 3 months. RNA from PBMCs was the source of the TCR library. A further study also used this sample, focusing on T cells in Graves' hyperthyroidism and ophthalmopathy.

The specimen was peripheral blood mononuclear cells (PBMCs), collected at new diagnosis, from a patient treated with antithyroid drugs. Receptors were obtained from a woman in her 30s with Graves disease.

By its share, this clonotype is medium-sized. CDR3 DNA: TGTGCCAGCAGCTCCGGACAGGCCAATTCACCCCTCCACTTT. Residues: CASSSGQANSPLHF. The chain uses TRBV7-9 and TRBJ1-6; 7 bases match TRBD1. CDR1 and CDR2 (germline): SEHNR, FQNEAQ (reference sequence). With 4 bases clipped from V and 7 bases from J, the junction kept 4 bases outside the gene matches. CDR3 length: 14 residues.

As concerns this clonotype: A far more abundant clone sits one base away, making this likely a read error. CDR3 region: CASTRTSGGGNEQFF. CDR3 DNA: TGTGCCAGCACCCGAACTAGCGGGGGGGGCAATGAGCAGTTCTTC. The chain couples TRBV12-3 or TRBV12-4 to TRBJ2-1; 13 positions match TRBD2. The CDR3 loop spans 15 amino acids. V gave up 7 bases and J gave up 6 bases; unmatched junction bases: 6.

The J gene is TRBJ2-6, the V gene TRBV19; weak D call: TRBD1 (5 bases). The CDR3 covers 16 residues. The germline V and J ends were trimmed by 3 bases and 0 bases, with 9 bases remaining between them. Germline lookup yields CDR1 LNHDA and CDR2 SQIVND (reference sequence). CDR3 bases: TGTGCCAGTAGTATTCAGGGTATCTCTGGGGCCAACGTCCTGACTTTC. Amino acid sequence: CASSIQGISGANVLTF.

This clonotype was counted many times. The rearrangement links TRBV28 to TRBJ2-3; possible D gene TRBD2, 6 bases. Germline CDR1 reads MDHEN; CDR2 reads SYDVKM. This CDR3 is built from 15 residues. Trimming left V 1 base short and J 6 bases short, with 14 bases between. The CDR3 DNA follows: TGTGCCAGCAGTTTATCCGGCGGGATAGGGGATACGCAGTATTTT. This encodes CASSLSGGIGDTQYF.

The rearrangement links TRBV6-2 or TRBV6-3 to TRBJ2-1, with D maybe TRBD1 (6 bases). The V end lost 9 bases, the J end lost 0 bases, and 15 bases lay between the germline ends. The CDR3 runs to 15 residues. CDR1 is MNHEY, CDR2 SVGEGT, per germline. The CDR3: CASKEGGSSYNEQFF. CDR3 nucleotide sequence: TGTGCCAGTAAAGAAGGGGGTAGCTCCTACAATGAGCAGTTCTTC.

On this clonotype: With only one base between it and a far larger clone, this is likely a read error. The chain employs TRBV12-3 or TRBV12-4 and TRBJ2-1; TRBD2 is a possible D gene (6 bases). The better agreement between TRBJ2-5 and the DNA end casts doubt on the J call. This CDR3 comprises 15 residues. CDR3 in amino acids: CASSYQSGPQETQYF. Written as DNA, the CDR3 is TGTGCCAGCAGTTACCAAAGCGGGCCCCAAGAGACCCAGTACTTC.

This clonotype was found many times. The chain has TRBV20-1 and TRBJ2-1; D remains ambiguous. V lost 6 bases and J lost 10, with 7 bases in between. This CDR3 spans 9 amino acids. Germline CDR1 reads DFQATT; CDR2 reads SNEGSKA (reference sequence). The CDR3 DNA reads TGCAGTGCCCACCGCGAGCAGTTCTTC. It codes for CSAHREQFF.

This clonotype was recorded many times. The J gene is TRBJ2-6, the V gene TRBV19; no clear D gene. In germline, CDR1 is LNHDA, CDR2 SQIVND (reference sequence). Trimming cost V 8 bases and J 2 bases, with 10 bases left between them. CDR3 size: 14 residues. This CDR3 reads CASSYMTGANVLTF. The CDR3, as DNA: TGTGCCAGTTCATACATGACTGGGGCCAACGTCCTGACTTTC.

As concerns this clonotype: This CDR3 is missing its conserved last phenylalanine or tryptophan, likely due to a read error. It is unclear where the CDR3 begins or ends on the DNA, so no DNA is shown, and the CDR3 is as TCRdb lists it. The rearrangement joins TRBV2 to TRBJ1-5. The germline CDR1 and CDR2 sequences are SNHLY and FYNNEI. Termini included, the CDR3 measures 13 amino acids. CDR3 sequence reads: CASSGQLNQPRHV.

In its sample, this clonotype was seen many times. The chain is built from TRBV20-1 and TRBJ1-6; no reliable D call. Germline loops: CDR1 DFQATT, CDR2 SNEGSKA (reference sequence). The CDR3 has 15 residues. V lost 0 bases and J 5 bases, leaving 11 bases between the germline ends. The CDR3 loop is CSARDAGRNNSPLHF. CDR3 sequence (DNA): TGCAGTGCTAGAGATGCGGGCAGAAATAATTCACCCCTCCACTTT.

A single count supports this clonotype. This chain uses TRBV24-1 with TRBJ2-1; no definite D call. Germline values: CDR1 KGHDR, CDR2 SFDVKD. The CDR3 sequence is 14 residues long. V lost 4 bases to trimming and J lost 4 bases, with 10 bases between them. The CDR3 region is CATSDPPVYNEQFF. The CDR3 DNA follows: TGTGCCACCAGTGACCCCCCGGTGTACAATGAGCAGTTCTTC.

This clonotype was detected a few times. The chain uses TRBV6-1 and TRBJ1-1; TRBD1 is a possible D gene (5 bases). The ends were cut back, 7 bases at V and 5 bases at J, with 5 bases in the middle. This CDR3 region has 10 residues. CDR1 MNHNS and CDR2 SASEGT come from the germline V gene. This chain's CDR3 is CASKGTEAFF. CDR3 DNA sequence: TGTGCCAGCAAGGGGACTGAAGCTTTCTTT.

CDR3 sequence reads: CASRLPTENSPLHF. The CDR3 DNA reads TGCGCCAGCAGGCTTCCGACAGAGAATTCACCCCTCCACTTT. The chain joins TRBV4-1 to TRBJ1-6, with D possibly being TRBD1 (5 bases). V was clipped by 6 bases and J by 7 bases, with 13 bases between them. This CDR3 is built from 14 residues. The V gene's germline CDR1 is MGHRA and CDR2 YSYEKL.

This clonotype was observed at least ten times. The chain carries TRBV5-1 and TRBJ1-1; D is ambiguous. This CDR3 region has 16 residues. From germline, CDR1 is SGHRS and CDR2 YFSETQ. Trimming stripped 3 bases from V and 0 bases from J, with 15 bases between. The CDR3 spells CASSSVSTAMNTEAFF. CDR3 sequence (DNA): TGCGCCAGCAGCTCGGTTAGTACAGCTATGAACACTGAAGCTTTCTTT.

This clonotype was seen ten or more times. This chain uses TRBV28 with TRBJ1-5; 8 nucleotides line up with TRBD1. CDR3 length equals 14 residues. Germline V gives CDR1 MDHEN, CDR2 SYDVKM. Trimming removed 5 bases from V and 7 bases from J; junction bases left unmatched: 7. CDR3 region: CASSRSRGQQPQHF. DNA for the CDR3: TGTGCCAGCAGTAGAAGCAGGGGGCAACAGCCCCAGCATTTT.

This clonotype was observed many times. The rearrangement joins TRBV7-2 to TRBJ2-7, with TRBD2 identical over 10 bases. This CDR3 spans 15 amino acids. The V and J ends lost 2 bases and 5 bases, in that order; junction bases with no gene match: 6. Per the germline V gene, CDR1 is SGHTA and CDR2 is FQGNSA. CDR3 sequence: CASSLMASGSNEQYF. The DNA of the CDR3 is TGTGCCAGCAGCTTAATGGCTAGCGGGAGCAACGAGCAGTACTTC.

The gene calls are TRBV19 and TRBJ2-1; TRBD1 aligns across 8 bases. This CDR3 comprises 13 residues. Germline V gene sequence: CDR1 LNHDA, CDR2 SQIVND (reference sequence). Trimming cost V 5 bases and J 9 bases; bases outside gene matches: 6. The CDR3 sequence: CASSVQGAGEQFF. The CDR3 bases are TGTGCCAGTAGTGTGCAGGGGGCGGGTGAGCAGTTCTTC.

This clonotype was observed many times. V and J are TRBV10-3 and TRBJ2-7; the match to TRBD1 covers 11 bases. The germline V gene has CDR1 ENHRY and CDR2 SYGVKD. V trimming: 6 bases; J trimming: 2 bases; junction bases outside the gene matches: 3. The CDR3 extends over 14 amino acids. The CDR3 loop is CAIRGTGGTYEQYF. CDR3 DNA sequence: TGTGCCATCAGGGGGACAGGGGGGACCTACGAGCAGTACTTC.

This clonotype was counted ten times or more. The chain links TRBV5-1 to TRBJ2-2; 9 nucleotides align to TRBD2. The CDR3 spans 16 residues. The V gene end was trimmed by 2 bases and the J gene end by 0 bases; junction bases not matched to a gene: 2. The V gene's germline CDR1 is SGHRS and CDR2 YFSETQ. CDR3: CASSLTSGPNTGELFF. In DNA, the CDR3 is TGCGCCAGCAGCTTAACTAGCGGGCCGAACACCGGGGAGCTGTTTTTT.

The sample holds a few counts of this clonotype. The rearrangement joins TRBV20-1 to TRBJ2-7; 16 bases align to TRBD2. The V segment lost 6 bases and the J segment 6 bases; nucleotides outside the gene matches: 8. CDR1 is DFQATT and CDR2 is SNEGSKA in the germline V gene (reference sequence). The CDR3 extends over 15 amino acids. The CDR3 region is CSAPGLAGGPSEQYF. The CDR3 DNA is TGCAGTGCGCCGGGACTAGCGGGAGGGCCTTCCGAGCAGTACTTC.

Many counts were recorded for this clonotype. In DNA, the CDR3 is TGTGCCACCAGCTTGGACAGGTCCGGAGCAGATACGCAGTATTTT. It translates to CATSLDRSGADTQYF. The V call is TRBV15, the J call TRBJ2-3; 7 bases align to TRBD1. CDR3 size: 15 residues. The V and J ends lost 5 bases and 4 bases, in that order; junction bases with no gene match: 9. Germline-derived CDR1 and CDR2 are LNHNV and YYDKDF (reference sequence).

This clonotype was seen only a few times. A read error may explain this, as a much larger clone is one base away. The J gene is TRBJ1-4, the V gene TRBV5-1; D is possibly TRBD1 (6 bases). This CDR3 is built from 15 residues. The germline V gene has CDR1 SGHRS and CDR2 YFSETQ. Here the CDR3 reads CASSLEGQRNGKLFF. DNA for the CDR3: TGCGCCAGCAGCTTGGAGGGACAAAGGAATGGAAAACTGTTTTTT.

This clonotype showed up just a few times. The V gene is TRBV5-5, the J gene TRBJ1-3; no clear D. The CDR3 loop spans 15 amino acids. The V and J ends lost 0 bases and 0 bases respectively, with 7 bases between them. Germline loops: CDR1 SGHKS, CDR2 YYEKEE (reference sequence). The CDR3 nucleotides are TGTGCCAGCAGCTTGGGGCCACGCTCTGGAAACACCATATATTTT. The encoded protein is CASSLGPRSGNTIYF.

This clonotype was observed many times. The V and J genes are TRBV28 and TRBJ2-2; D is undetermined. This CDR3 region has 13 residues. Germline V gene lookup returns CDR1 MDHEN and CDR2 SYDVKM. V shed 7 bases and J shed 8 bases, with 14 bases lying between them. CDR3 region: CASTPNRPGELFF. As DNA, the CDR3 is TGTGCCAGCACCCCGAACCGACCGGGGGAGCTGTTTTTT.

The chain carries TRBV18 and TRBJ2-3; 8 bases map to TRBD2. The V gene's germline CDR1 is KGHSH and CDR2 LQKENI. This CDR3 is 19 amino acids long. The junction had 15 bases not matched to a gene; V was cut back by 2 bases and J by 2 bases. CDR3 in amino acids: CASSPTPMSGGGNTDTQYF. In DNA form, the CDR3 reads TGTGCCAGCTCACCAACCCCGATGTCTGGCGGGGGGAACACAGATACGCAGTATTTT.

This rearrangement joins TRBV2 to TRBJ1-1; TRBD1 is a possible D gene (5 bases). In germline, CDR1 is SNHLY, CDR2 FYNNEI. V was trimmed by 1 base and J by 8 bases, leaving 32 bases between them. This CDR3 spans 20 amino acids. The CDR3 sequence: CASSEGGWQGQYTHAMEAFF. CDR3 in DNA: TGTGCCAGCAGTGAAGGCGGGTGGCAGGGCCAATATACCCACGCCATGGAAGCTTTCTTT.

In its sample, this clonotype was seen a few times. With a far larger clone one base away, a read error is the likely cause. V usage is TRBV6-2 or TRBV6-3 and J usage is TRBJ2-5; the D is unclear. V was trimmed by 7 bases and J by 1 base, leaving 4 bases between them. The CDR3 has 11 amino acids. Germline V gives CDR1 MNHEY, CDR2 SVGEGT. CDR3 sequence reads: CASTAQETQYF. The CDR3 DNA reads TGTGCCAGCACCGCCCAAGAGACCCAGTACTTC.

This clonotype was seen only a few times. The J gene is TRBJ1-5, the V gene TRBV7-9; the D is unclear. The V end lost 3 bases, the J end lost 6 bases, and 6 bases lay between the germline ends. The CDR3 totals 12 residues. The V gene's germline CDR1 is SEHNR and CDR2 FQNEAQ (reference sequence). In DNA form, the CDR3 reads TGTGCCAGCAGCTTCGAGGGTCAGCCCCAGCATTTT. This translates into CASSFEGQPQHF.

This clonotype was recorded once. The chain is built from TRBV29-1 and TRBJ2-1, with a tentative D call TRBD1 (6 bases). The V and J ends lost 2 bases and 7 bases respectively, with 21 bases between them. The CDR3 contains 16 residues. CDR1 is SQVTM, CDR2 ANQGSEA, per germline. For the CDR3, the DNA is TGCAGCGTTGAACTACTGATGAGACAGGTCGAGAATGAGCAGTTCTTC. Translated, it gives CSVELLMRQVENEQFF.

Of note for this clonotype: It may be a read error: a sequence one base away is much more abundant. The chain joins TRBV20-1 to TRBJ2-2; D gene ambiguous. There are 14 residues in the CDR3. Germline CDR1 is DFQATT and CDR2 is SNEGSKA (reference sequence). CDR3 protein: CSAPDPANAGELFF. CDR3 coding DNA: TGCAGTGCTCCGGACCCGGCGAACGCCGGGGAGCTGTTTTTT.

Many counts were recorded for this clonotype. The V gene is TRBV6-2 or TRBV6-3, the J gene TRBJ1-1; the D is unclear. The V gene lost 8 bases and the J gene lost 7 bases, with 14 bases spanning the gap. Germline-derived CDR1 and CDR2 are MNHEY and SVGEGT. This CDR3 is built from 12 residues. CDR3 protein: CASSPRAVEAFF. CDR3 DNA: TGTGCCAGCTCCCCGAGGGCGGTTGAAGCTTTCTTT.

The chain couples TRBV5-1 to TRBJ2-5; D is possibly TRBD2 (5 bases). CDR1 is SGHRS and CDR2 is YFSETQ in the germline V gene. CDR3 length: 14 residues. Trimming left V 4 bases short and J 0 bases short, with 10 bases between. CDR3 sequence reads: CASSESGNQETQYF. CDR3 sequence (DNA): TGCGCCAGCAGCGAGTCGGGGAACCAAGAGACCCAGTACTTC.